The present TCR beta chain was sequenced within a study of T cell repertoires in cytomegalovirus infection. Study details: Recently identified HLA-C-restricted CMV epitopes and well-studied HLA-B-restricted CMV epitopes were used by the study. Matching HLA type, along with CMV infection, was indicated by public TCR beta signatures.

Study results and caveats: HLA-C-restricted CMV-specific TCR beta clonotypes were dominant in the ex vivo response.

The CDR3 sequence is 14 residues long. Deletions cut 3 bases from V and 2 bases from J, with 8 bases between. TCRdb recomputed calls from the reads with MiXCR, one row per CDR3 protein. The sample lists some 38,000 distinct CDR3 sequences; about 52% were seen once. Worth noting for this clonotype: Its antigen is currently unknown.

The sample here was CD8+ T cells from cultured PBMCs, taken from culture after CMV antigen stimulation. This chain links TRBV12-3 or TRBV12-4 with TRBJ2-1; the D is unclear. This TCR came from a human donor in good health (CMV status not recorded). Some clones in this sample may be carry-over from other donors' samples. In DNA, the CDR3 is TGTGCCAGCAGTTTTGAAAGGGCCTACAATGAGCAGTTCTTC. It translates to CASSFERAYNEQFF.